This is a list of T cell receptor beta chains from one sample in a study of tumor-infiltrating lymphocytes in primary liver carcinoma. TCRdb redid the calling of the multiplex PCR reads with MiXCR, one entry per CDR3 protein. The sample yields around 56,000 distinct CDR3 sequences, 70% to 85% seen once. What was sequenced was liver tumor tissue from sampling region 2. All receptors derive from a man aged 40-49 years with primary liver carcinoma and hepatitis B virus infection. Each CDR3 is given with its conserved first and last residue. D genes are given only for firm matches. Clone size is given for some rows only: seen once, a few or many times, or a class if the clone is expanded.

j_call: TRBJ2-5; v_call: TRBV10-3; clone_size: NA; d_call: NA; cdr3_aa: CLISESQETQYF; cdr3_nt: TGTCTCATCAGTGAGTCCCAAGAGACCCAGTACTTC
j_call: TRBJ2-3; v_call: TRBV11-2; clone_size: few; d_call: TRBD2; cdr3_aa: CASSLGLTGPVTDTQYF; cdr3_nt: TGTGCCAGCAGCCTGGGACTAACGGGGCCGGTCACAGATACGCAGTATTTT
j_call: TRBJ2-1; v_call: TRBV9; clone_size: NA; d_call: TRBD2; cdr3_aa: CASSVEGTSVSNEQFF; cdr3_nt: TGTGCCAGCAGCGTAGAAGGGACTAGCGTATCCAATGAGCAGTTCTTC
j_call: TRBJ1-5; v_call: TRBV12-3/TRBV12-4; clone_size: NA; d_call: NA; cdr3_aa: CADSFGQGSNQPQHF; cdr3_nt: TGTGCTGACAGTTTTGGGCAAGGAAGCAATCAGCCCCAGCATTTT
j_call: TRBJ2-1; v_call: TRBV4-1; clone_size: many; d_call: NA; cdr3_aa: CASSQEASELYEQFF; cdr3_nt: TGCGCCAGCAGCCAAGAAGCTAGCGAATTATATGAGCAGTTCTTC
j_call: TRBJ2-1; v_call: TRBV12-3/TRBV12-4; clone_size: NA; d_call: NA; cdr3_aa: CASGRTIVYNDQFF; cdr3_nt: TGTGCCAGCGGGAGGACTATCGTTTACAATGATCAGTTCTTC
j_call: TRBJ1-4; v_call: TRBV11-2; clone_size: NA; d_call: NA; cdr3_aa: CASSKTPRGTYEKLSF; cdr3_nt: TGTGCCAGCAGCAAGACTCCAAGAGGAACGTATGAAAAACTGTCTTTT
j_call: TRBJ1-3; v_call: TRBV11-3; clone_size: NA; d_call: NA; cdr3_aa: CVSSLYWAGNTIYF; cdr3_nt: TGTGTAAGCAGCTTATACTGGGCTGGAAACACCATATATTTT
j_call: TRBJ2-3; v_call: TRBV20-1; clone_size: many; d_call: NA; cdr3_aa: CSARESVQAQYF; cdr3_nt: TGCAGTGCTAGAGAAAGCGTTCAGGCGCAGTATTTT
j_call: TRBJ1-1; v_call: TRBV11-2; clone_size: NA; d_call: TRBD1; cdr3_aa: CACSPSRGLVNIEVFF; cdr3_nt: TGTGCCTGCAGCCCATCCAGGGGGTTGGTGAACATTGAAGTTTTCTTT
j_call: TRBJ1-4; v_call: TRBV18; clone_size: NA; d_call: NA; cdr3_aa: CASSPGHTSTSEKLFF; cdr3_nt: TGTGCCAGCTCACCAGGACATACGTCGACTAGCGAAAAACTGTTTTTT
j_call: TRBJ2-2; v_call: TRBV10-3; clone_size: NA; d_call: NA; cdr3_aa: CAITDRDDTGELLF; cdr3_nt: TGTGCCATCACGGATCGGGACGACACCGGGGAGCTGTTATTT
j_call: TRBJ2-7; v_call: TRBV6-2/TRBV6-3; clone_size: NA; d_call: NA; cdr3_aa: CASSYGLATKQCF; cdr3_nt: TGTGCCAGCAGTTACGGACTGGCAACCAAGCAGTGCTTC
j_call: TRBJ2-3; v_call: TRBV4-1; clone_size: NA; d_call: TRBD2; cdr3_aa: CASSQTIAVAGVTDMQYF; cdr3_nt: TGCGCCAGTAGCCAGACCATTGCCGTAGCGGGAGTCACCGATATGCAGTATTTT
j_call: TRBJ2-7; v_call: TRBV4-1; clone_size: NA; d_call: TRBD1; cdr3_aa: CASSESRDRAKYF; cdr3_nt: TGCGCCAGCAGCGAGTCCCGGGACAGGGCAAAGTACTTC
j_call: TRBJ2-6; v_call: TRBV6-5; clone_size: NA; d_call: NA; cdr3_aa: CASSQDSGANVMTF; cdr3_nt: TGTGCCAGCAGTCAGGACTCTGGGGCCAACGTCATGACTTTC
j_call: TRBJ2-6; v_call: TRBV28; clone_size: few; d_call: TRBD1; cdr3_aa: CASTTGTGLSGANVLTF; cdr3_nt: TGTGCCAGCACTACCGGGACAGGGCTCTCTGGGGCCAACGTCCTGACTTTC
j_call: TRBJ2-2; v_call: TRBV10-1; clone_size: few; d_call: TRBD1; cdr3_aa: CACSELSGTGGSSTGELFF; cdr3_nt: TGCGCCTGCAGTGAACTATCGGGGACAGGGGGAAGTAGCACCGGGGAGCTGTTTTTC
j_call: TRBJ2-2; v_call: TRBV29-1; clone_size: NA; d_call: TRBD1; cdr3_aa: CSVPYSDRVGVNTWELFF; cdr3_nt: TGCAGCGTTCCCTATTCCGACAGGGTGGGAGTGAACACCTGGGAGCTGTTTTTT
j_call: TRBJ2-6; v_call: TRBV6-5; clone_size: NA; d_call: TRBD2; cdr3_aa: CASSYNPSGSTRANVLAF; cdr3_nt: TGTGCCAGCAGTTACAATCCTAGCGGGAGTACTAGGGCCAACGTCCTGGCTTTC
j_call: TRBJ2-1; v_call: TRBV14; clone_size: NA; d_call: TRBD1; cdr3_aa: CASNQVGQVTGYNEQFF; cdr3_nt: TGTGCCAGCAACCAAGTGGGTCAGGTGACAGGGTATAATGAGCAGTTCTTC
j_call: TRBJ2-1; v_call: TRBV7-9; clone_size: NA; d_call: TRBD2; cdr3_aa: CASSEKREGRVEQFF; cdr3_nt: TGTGCCAGCAGCGAGAAGCGGGAGGGGCGGGTTGAGCAGTTCTTC
j_call: TRBJ2-1; v_call: TRBV7-9; clone_size: NA; d_call: TRBD2; cdr3_aa: CVSSTGLAPEQFF; cdr3_nt: TGTGTCAGTAGCACGGGACTAGCGCCTGAGCAGTTCTTC
j_call: TRBJ2-4; v_call: TRBV5-4; clone_size: NA; d_call: NA; cdr3_aa: CASSQGRAGNIQYF; cdr3_nt: TGTGCCAGTAGCCAAGGCAGGGCGGGGAACATTCAGTACTTC
j_call: TRBJ2-7; v_call: TRBV6-5; clone_size: NA; d_call: NA; cdr3_aa: CASSVTQVAKQYF; cdr3_nt: TGTGCCAGCAGTGTTACACAGGTGGCAAAGCAGTACTTC
j_call: TRBJ2-1; v_call: TRBV12-3/TRBV12-4; clone_size: many; d_call: NA; cdr3_aa: CASSLGTEQFF; cdr3_nt: TGTGCCAGCAGTTTAGGGACTGAGCAGTTCTTC
j_call: TRBJ1-1; v_call: TRBV29-1; clone_size: once; d_call: NA; cdr3_aa: CSIARAGVTEAFF; cdr3_nt: TGCAGTATTGCTCGTGCGGGGGTTACTGAAGCTTTCTTT
j_call: TRBJ1-6; v_call: TRBV4-1; clone_size: NA; d_call: TRBD1; cdr3_aa: CVSSHHLQGADSPLHF; cdr3_nt: TGTGTAAGCAGCCACCACCTACAGGGGGCGGATTCACCCCTCCACTTT
j_call: TRBJ2-2; v_call: TRBV6-5; clone_size: many; d_call: NA; cdr3_aa: CASTLGTGNMVTGELFF; cdr3_nt: TGTGCCAGCACCCTAGGGACGGGGAATATGGTCACCGGGGAGCTGTTTTTT
j_call: TRBJ1-6; v_call: TRBV7-8; clone_size: NA; d_call: NA; cdr3_aa: CASSEGRGNSPLHF; cdr3_nt: TGTGCCAGCAGCGAGGGACGGGGGAATTCACCTCTCCACTTT
j_call: TRBJ2-2; v_call: TRBV6-8; clone_size: NA; d_call: NA; cdr3_aa: CTSLDTGELFF; cdr3_nt: TGTACCAGCCTTGACACCGGGGAGCTGTTTTTT
j_call: TRBJ2-7; v_call: TRBV9; clone_size: NA; d_call: NA; cdr3_aa: CASSVGSDRTYELCF; cdr3_nt: TGTGCCAGCAGCGTAGGTTCCGACAGGACCTACGAGCTGTGCTTC
j_call: TRBJ2-3; v_call: TRBV4-1; clone_size: NA; d_call: TRBD2; cdr3_aa: CASSRTIALAGVTDAQYF; cdr3_nt: TGCGCCAGCAGCCGGACCATTGCCCTAGCGGGAGTCACCGATGCGCAGTATTTC
j_call: TRBJ1-1; v_call: TRBV6-2/TRBV6-3; clone_size: NA; d_call: NA; cdr3_aa: CASSYLELNAEAFF; cdr3_nt: TGTGCCAGCAGTTACCTAGAACTGAACGCTGAAGCTTTCTTT
j_call: TRBJ1-1; v_call: TRBV11-2; clone_size: NA; d_call: NA; cdr3_aa: CASSPYPVTEAFF; cdr3_nt: TGTGCCAGCAGCCCTTACCCCGTCACGGAAGCTTTCTTT
j_call: TRBJ1-5; v_call: TRBV10-3; clone_size: once; d_call: NA; cdr3_aa: CAISVWGTDQPQHF; cdr3_nt: TGTGCCATCTCTGTTTGGGGAACCGATCAGCCCCAGCATTTT
j_call: TRBJ1-3; v_call: TRBV11-2; clone_size: NA; d_call: NA; cdr3_aa: CSSSFFEEAGNTIYF; cdr3_nt: TGTAGCAGCAGCTTTTTTGAAGAGGCTGGAAACACCATATATTTT
j_call: TRBJ2-4; v_call: TRBV12-3/TRBV12-4; clone_size: NA; d_call: NA; cdr3_aa: CASSLSGEADIAKNIQYF; cdr3_nt: TGTGCCAGTAGTTTAAGTGGTGAGGCGGACATAGCCAAAAACATTCAGTACTTC
j_call: TRBJ2-5; v_call: TRBV29-1; clone_size: NA; d_call: TRBD1; cdr3_aa: CSAPRGQGETQCF; cdr3_nt: TGCAGCGCCCCACGAGGACAGGGAGAGACCCAGTGCTTC
j_call: TRBJ1-5; v_call: TRBV5-1; clone_size: NA; d_call: NA; cdr3_aa: CASSSSGNNQPQHF; cdr3_nt: TGTGCCAGCAGTTCGTCAGGGAACAATCAGCCCCAGCATTTT
j_call: TRBJ2-1; v_call: TRBV7-2; clone_size: NA; d_call: NA; cdr3_aa: CASSFREWEQFF; cdr3_nt: TGTGCCAGCAGCTTTCGGGAGTGGGAGCAGTTCTTC
j_call: TRBJ1-5; v_call: TRBV4-1; clone_size: NA; d_call: NA; cdr3_aa: CANSQVQSGVFQSQHF; cdr3_nt: TGCGCCAACAGCCAAGTTCAATCTGGGGTCTTTCAGTCCCAGCATTTT
j_call: TRBJ1-6; v_call: TRBV28; clone_size: NA; d_call: TRBD1; cdr3_aa: CASGTGPVYNSPVHF; cdr3_nt: TGTGCCAGCGGGACAGGGCCGGTCTATAATTCACCCGTCCACTTT
j_call: TRBJ2-7; v_call: TRBV6-1; clone_size: NA; d_call: NA; cdr3_aa: CASSRGVYEQYF; cdr3_nt: TGTGCCAGCAGTAGGGGTGTCTACGAGCAGTACTTC
j_call: TRBJ2-7; v_call: TRBV7-9; clone_size: NA; d_call: TRBD1; cdr3_aa: CVSSLEGGSYEQYF; cdr3_nt: TGTGTCAGCAGCTTAGAAGGGGGCAGCTACGAGCAGTACTTC
j_call: TRBJ2-3; v_call: TRBV4-2; clone_size: NA; d_call: TRBD2; cdr3_aa: CTSSQVALLAGATDMHYF; cdr3_nt: TGTACCAGCAGCCAAGTGGCGCTTCTAGCGGGAGCGACAGATATGCACTATTTT
j_call: TRBJ2-5; v_call: TRBV11-2; clone_size: NA; d_call: NA; cdr3_aa: CVGSQTPGWGKETQYF; cdr3_nt: TGTGTCGGCAGCCAAACTCCTGGCTGGGGGAAAGAGACACAGTACTTC
j_call: TRBJ2-2; v_call: TRBV7-9; clone_size: few; d_call: TRBD1; cdr3_aa: CVSRPGQAGTGELFF; cdr3_nt: TGTGTCAGCAGACCGGGACAGGCGGGGACCGGGGAGCTGTTTTTT
j_call: TRBJ2-6; v_call: TRBV10-3; clone_size: NA; d_call: NA; cdr3_aa: CAISEWRGTNGRTFSGANVLTF; cdr3_nt: TGTGCCATCAGTGAGTGGAGGGGGACTAATGGGAGAACTTTCTCTGGGGCCAACGTCCTGACTTTC
j_call: TRBJ2-7; v_call: TRBV5-1; clone_size: NA; d_call: NA; cdr3_aa: CASSLQGQWASYEQNF; cdr3_nt: TGCGCCAGCAGCTTGCAAGGGCAGTGGGCCTCCTACGAGCAGAACTTC
j_call: TRBJ2-3; v_call: TRBV5-1; clone_size: NA; d_call: TRBD2; cdr3_aa: CASSLTGGLPSTDTQYF; cdr3_nt: TGCGCGAGCAGCTTAACGGGAGGCCTCCCTAGCACAGATACGCAGTATTTT
j_call: TRBJ1-5; v_call: TRBV7-8; clone_size: NA; d_call: TRBD1; cdr3_aa: CASSYGTGLRNQPQHF; cdr3_nt: TGTGCCAGCAGCTATGGGACAGGGTTAAGGAATCAGCCCCAGCATTTT
j_call: TRBJ2-5; v_call: TRBV11-2; clone_size: NA; d_call: NA; cdr3_aa: CASSKGAQEIQYF; cdr3_nt: TGTGCCAGTAGTAAGGGCGCACAAGAGATCCAATACTTC
j_call: TRBJ1-4; v_call: TRBV29-1; clone_size: many; d_call: NA; cdr3_aa: CSVGWGEKLFF; cdr3_nt: TGCAGCGTTGGTTGGGGGGAAAAACTGTTTTTT
j_call: TRBJ2-1; v_call: TRBV7-3; clone_size: NA; d_call: NA; cdr3_aa: CASSLDHLSYNEQFF; cdr3_nt: TGTGCCAGCAGCTTGGACCATCTTTCCTACAATGAGCAGTTCTTC
j_call: TRBJ2-3; v_call: TRBV6-6; clone_size: NA; d_call: TRBD2; cdr3_aa: CASSSRASGTRTDTQYF; cdr3_nt: TGTGCCAGCAGTTCCCGAGCTAGCGGGACCCGCACAGATACGCAGTATTTT